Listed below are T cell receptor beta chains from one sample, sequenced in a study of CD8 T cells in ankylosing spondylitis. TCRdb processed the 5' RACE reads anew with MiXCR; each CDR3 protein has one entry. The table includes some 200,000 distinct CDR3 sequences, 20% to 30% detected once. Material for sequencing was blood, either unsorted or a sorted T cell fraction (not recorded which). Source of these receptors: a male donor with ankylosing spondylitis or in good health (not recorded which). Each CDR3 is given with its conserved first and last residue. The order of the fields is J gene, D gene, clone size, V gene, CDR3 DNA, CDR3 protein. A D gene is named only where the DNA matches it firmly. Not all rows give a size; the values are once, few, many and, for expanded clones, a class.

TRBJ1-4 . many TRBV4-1 TGCGCCAGCACCACCGTGGGCGGGCGGGAAAAACTGTTTTTT CASTTVGGREKLFF
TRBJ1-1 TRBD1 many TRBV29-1 TGCAGCGTGGGGCCGCGGACAGGGGCTTGGAAGAACACTGAAGCTTTCTTT CSVGPRTGAWKNTEAFF
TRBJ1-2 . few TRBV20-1 TGCAGTGCTAGAGATATATACTATGGCTACACCTTC CSARDIYYGYTF
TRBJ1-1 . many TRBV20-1 TGCAGTGCCCCCCCTCTCGTCTCCTTT CSAPPLVSF
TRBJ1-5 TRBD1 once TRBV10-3 TGTGCCATCAGTGACGAGGGGGCTTGGCAGCCCCAGCATTTT CAISDEGAWQPQHF
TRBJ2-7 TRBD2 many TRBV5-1 TGCGCCAGCAGCTTGGGACTAGCGGGCCTCTACGAGCAGTACTTC CASSLGLAGLYEQYF
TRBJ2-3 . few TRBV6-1 TGTGCCAGCAGAGCAGATTCTAGCACAGATACGCAGTATTTT CASRADSSTDTQYF
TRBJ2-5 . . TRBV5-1 TGCGCCAGCAGCGTGGGGGAGCTGATCGAGACCCAGTACTTC CASSVGELIETQYF
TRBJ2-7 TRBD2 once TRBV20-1 TGCAGTGCTAGACGAAACGACGGGACTAGCGGGAGTTATTTC CSARRNDGTSGSYF
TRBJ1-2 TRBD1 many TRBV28 TGTGCCAGCGTACGGGGACAGGCCCCCTATGGCTACACCTTC CASVRGQAPYGYTF
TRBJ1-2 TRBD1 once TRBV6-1 TGTGCCAGCAGTACCATCCGGACAGGGGGAGGTTATGGCTACACCTTC CASSTIRTGGGYGYTF
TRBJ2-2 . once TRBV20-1 TGCAGTGCTAGAGAGGGGTCCGAGAGCGAGGAGGAGCTGTTTTTT CSAREGSESEEELFF
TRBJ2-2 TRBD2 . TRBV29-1 TGCAGCGTACGACTAGCGGGAACAGGGACCGGGGAGCTGTTTTTT CSVRLAGTGTGELFF
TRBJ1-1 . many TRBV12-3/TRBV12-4 TGTGCCAGCAGTTTACTCGGGCGGGACACTGAAGCTTTCTTT CASSLLGRDTEAFF
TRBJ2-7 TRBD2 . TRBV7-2 TGTGCCAGCAGCCTGAGACTAGCACACGAGCAGTACTTC CASSLRLAHEQYF
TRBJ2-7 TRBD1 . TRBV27 TGTGCCAGCAGTTTATATTTACAGGGGGCTCCGTACGAGCAGTACTTC CASSLYLQGAPYEQYF
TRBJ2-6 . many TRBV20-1 TGCAGTGCTAGAGGGGAAGGGGGCTCTGGGGCCAACGTCCTGACTTTC CSARGEGGSGANVLTF
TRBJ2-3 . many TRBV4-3 TGCGCCAGCAGCCAAGGTGGAGGGGGTTCATCAGATACGCAGTATTTT CASSQGGGGSSDTQYF
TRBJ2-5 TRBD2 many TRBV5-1 TGCGCCAGCAGCCAAGGACCGCGGGAGGAGACCCAGTACTTC CASSQGPREETQYF
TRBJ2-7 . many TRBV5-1 TGCGCCAGCAGCTTGGACTCAGGGGTTCAGGAGCAGTACTTC CASSLDSGVQEQYF
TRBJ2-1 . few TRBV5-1 TGCGCCAGCAGCCCCCGGCAGGTCAATGAGCAGTTCTTC CASSPRQVNEQFF
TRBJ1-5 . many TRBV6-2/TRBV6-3 TGTGCCAGCAGCCATGGGACCGATCAGCCCCAGCATTTT CASSHGTDQPQHF
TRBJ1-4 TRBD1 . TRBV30 TGTGCCTGGGGCGAAGACAGGGAGGTTGAAAAACTGTTTTTT CAWGEDREVEKLFF
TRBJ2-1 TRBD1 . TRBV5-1 TGCGCCAGCAGCTTAGGACAGGGAAGGGATGAGCAGTTCTTC CASSLGQGRDEQFF
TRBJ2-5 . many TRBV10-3 TGTGCCATCAGTTTTTTTAGCGGTCAAGGGGAGACCCAGTACTTC CAISFFSGQGETQYF
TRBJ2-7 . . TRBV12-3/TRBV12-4 TGTGCCAGCAGTCCACCCCGCTGGGGTACAAGCGCCGCCGCCCTCGAGCAGTACTTC CASSPPRWGTSAAALEQYF
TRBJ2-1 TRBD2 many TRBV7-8 TGTGCCAGCAGCTTAGCGAGCGGGAGCCGGTACAATGAGCAGTTCTTC CASSLASGSRYNEQFF
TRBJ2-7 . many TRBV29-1 TGCAGCGCCGACCTCTGGGGCAACGAGCAGTACTTC CSADLWGNEQYF
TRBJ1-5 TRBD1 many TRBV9 TGTGCCAGCAGCACCGGGACAGGGCCCCAGCCCCAGCATTTT CASSTGTGPQPQHF
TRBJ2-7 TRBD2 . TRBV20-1 TGCAGTGCTAAAACCCCAAACCCACTAGCGGGAGGGGCGTTTGAGCAGTACTTC CSAKTPNPLAGGAFEQYF
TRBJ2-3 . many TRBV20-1 TGCAGTGCGGCCACAGATACGCAGTATTTT CSAATDTQYF
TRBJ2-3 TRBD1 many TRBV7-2 TGTGCCAGCAGCTCACAGGGGGGAGATACGCAGTATTTT CASSSQGGDTQYF
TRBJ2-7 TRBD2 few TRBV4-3 TGCGCCAGCAGCCAAGGAGGGAGCGGGGGGGACGAGCAGTACTTC CASSQGGSGGDEQYF
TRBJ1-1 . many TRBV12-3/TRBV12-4 TGTGCCAGCAGTCTAAGACAAGCTACGGAAGCTTTCTTT CASSLRQATEAFF
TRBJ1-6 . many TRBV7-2 TGTGCCAGCAGCTCGGGAGCCGGGACTCGTAATTCACCCCTCCACTTT CASSSGAGTRNSPLHF
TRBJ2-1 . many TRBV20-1 TGCAGTGCTATAAGTGTGGTCAGCGAGCAGTTCTTC CSAISVVSEQFF
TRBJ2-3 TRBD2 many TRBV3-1 TGTGCCAGCAGCCAAGAGGGCGGGAGAAGGTATTTT CASSQEGGRRYF
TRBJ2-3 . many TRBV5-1 TGCGCCAGCGGACCCGACAGACATACGCAGTATTTT CASGPDRHTQYF
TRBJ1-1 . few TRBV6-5 TGTGCCAGCAGTCTACAACACCTGAACACTGAAGCTTTCTTT CASSLQHLNTEAFF
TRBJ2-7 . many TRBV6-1 TGTGCCAGCAGGAGGACAGCCACTTTCTACGAGCAGTACTTC CASRRTATFYEQYF
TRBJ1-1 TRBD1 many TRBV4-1 TGCGCCAGCAGCCTTTGGACAGGGGCGCAGACTGAAGCTTTCTTT CASSLWTGAQTEAFF
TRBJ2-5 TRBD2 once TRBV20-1 TGCAGTGCTAGAATCGCGGCTAGCGGTGTAGAGACCCAGTACTTC CSARIAASGVETQYF
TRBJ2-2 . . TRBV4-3 TGCGCCATCAGCCAGCAGGGATCGCCCGGGGAGCTGTTTTTT CAISQQGSPGELFF
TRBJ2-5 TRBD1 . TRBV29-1 TGCAGCGTTGATCGCCGGGACAGGGGTGAGACCCAGTACTTC CSVDRRDRGETQYF
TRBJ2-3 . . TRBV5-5 TGTGCCAGCAGGAGCCTAGGAGATACGCAGTATTTT CASRSLGDTQYF
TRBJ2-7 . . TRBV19 TGTGCCAGTAGTAGCCAGTCCCAGTCCTACGAGCAGTACTTC CASSSQSQSYEQYF
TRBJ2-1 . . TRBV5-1 TGCGCCAGGCCGCAGCGGAGCGGTGAGCAGTTCTTC CARPQRSGEQFF
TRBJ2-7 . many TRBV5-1 TGCGCCAGCAGCTCAACCCCACAACCCTACGAGCAGTACTTC CASSSTPQPYEQYF
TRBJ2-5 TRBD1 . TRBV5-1 TGCGCCAGCAGCCCTAGGGCAGGGGGCCCCCAAGAGACCCAGTACTTC CASSPRAGGPQETQYF
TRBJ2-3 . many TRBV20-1 TGCAGTTATCAGGGGACAGATACGCAGTATTTT CSYQGTDTQYF
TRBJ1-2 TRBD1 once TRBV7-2 TGTGCCAGCAGTCCCGGGACAGGGTTTGGCTACACCTTC CASSPGTGFGYTF
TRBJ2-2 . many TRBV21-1 TGTGCCAGCAGCAAAATTAACGAAGACAGGCTGAACACCGGGGAGCTGTTTTTT CASSKINEDRLNTGELFF
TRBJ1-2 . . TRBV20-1 TGCTTGGGTCAGGGTGATGGCTACACCTTC CLGQGDGYTF